Listed here is a single T cell receptor beta chain. This table comes from immunoSEQ multiplex PCR, and its TCRdb copy is limited to in-frame clones, with some not included. The sample shows 90,000 to 120,000 clones, more than 70% of them seen only once. The source of the sample is a study of blood T cell repertoires in COVID-19. Study-level background: Spain, Italy and the United States supplied samples that represented acute and convalescent COVID-19.

V shed 6 bases, J shed 10 bases, and the junction held 7 bases outside the gene matches. CDR3 length equals 14 residues. CDR1 and CDR2 from the germline V gene are SNHLY and FYNNEI. The V call is TRBV2, the J call TRBJ1-6; TRBD1 agrees at 9 bases. Sequences were obtained from peripheral blood. The TCR originated in a human donor in a cohort sampled during active COVID-19. Written as DNA, the CDR3 is TGTGCCAGCAGGATGGGGACAGGGAGCTCACCCCTCCACTTT. Protein sequence: CASRMGTGSSPLHF.